The rows below give T cell receptor beta chains drawn from one sample of a study of OX40 agonist ivuxolimab in advanced cancers. This table comes from immunoSEQ multiplex PCR, and its TCRdb copy is limited to in-frame clones, with some not included. The repertoire holds approximately 54,000 clones, approximately 90% seen once, with around 8.7% in the top ten. Sequenced material: CD4+ or CD8+ T cells sorted from blood, taken in a trial of the OX40 agonist ivuxolimab. Receptors originate from an adult with an advanced solid tumor such as melanoma, head and neck, liver or kidney cancer. CDR3s include the opening cysteine and the closing phenylalanine or tryptophan. The order of the fields is J gene, V gene, CDR3 length, D gene, clone size, CDR3 protein, CDR3 DNA. D genes are given only for firm matches. Rows give clone size only sometimes, using once, few, many, or a class for an expanded clone.

>TRBJ1-1|TRBV5-4|15|TRBD1|-
CASSLNTGENTEAFF
TGTGCCAGCAGCTTGAATACAGGGGAGAACACTGAAGCTTTCTTT
>TRBJ2-3|TRBV10-1|16|TRBD1|once
CASSELQGDYTDTQYF
TGCGCCAGCAGTGAATTACAGGGGGATTACACAGATACGCAGTATTTT
>TRBJ2-2|TRBV6-5|12|-|-
CASSYSGGELFF
TGTGCCAGCAGTTACTCGGGCGGGGAGCTGTTTTTT
>TRBJ1-6|TRBV19|16|-|-
CASTQHRGTYNSPLHF
TGTGCCAGTACCCAACATAGGGGAACCTATAATTCACCCCTCCACTTT
>TRBJ2-1|TRBV9|15|TRBD1|-
CASSLQGASYNEQFF
TGTGCCAGCAGCCTACAGGGGGCCTCCTACAATGAGCAGTTCTTC
>TRBJ2-1|TRBV15|13|-|-
CATRAEPYNEQFF
TGTGCCACCCGAGCGGAGCCCTACAATGAGCAGTTCTTC
>TRBJ1-5|TRBV5-8|15|-|-
CASSLEVTPNQPQHF
TGTGCCAGCAGCTTGGAGGTCACACCCAATCAGCCCCAGCATTTT
>TRBJ2-7|TRBV9|11|-|once
CASSEGHEQYF
TGTGCCAGCAGCGAAGGACACGAGCAGTACTTC
>TRBJ2-1|TRBV11-2|15|TRBD2|many
CASSVSGSSYNEQFF
TGTGCCAGCAGCGTTAGCGGGAGCTCCTACAATGAGCAGTTCTTC
>TRBJ2-2|TRBV7-8|12|-|-
CASSLAWGELFF
TGTGCCAGCAGCTTAGCGTGGGGGGAGCTGTTTTTT
>TRBJ1-5|TRBV6-5|14|-|-
CASSPGEINQPQHF
TGTGCCAGCAGCCCCGGAGAGATCAATCAGCCCCAGCATTTT
>TRBJ2-1|TRBV18|16|TRBD2|-
CASSDQETSGRDEQFF
TGTGCCAGCTCAGACCAGGAGACTAGCGGGAGAGATGAGCAGTTCTTC
>TRBJ1-2|TRBV6-6|16|TRBD1|-
CASSYSRTGAGYGYTF
TGTGCCAGCAGTTACTCCAGGACAGGAGCGGGATATGGCTACACCTTC
>TRBJ2-3|TRBV7-9|14|-|-
CASSDWRGTDTQYF
TGTGCCAGCAGCGACTGGAGGGGGACAGATACGCAGTATTTT
>TRBJ2-3|TRBV2|16|TRBD2|-
CASRGTSGELEDTQYF
TGTGCCAGCAGGGGGACTAGCGGGGAGTTGGAAGATACGCAGTATTTT
>TRBJ1-4|TRBV13|16|-|-
CASSLFQDATNEKLFF
TGTGCCAGCAGCTTATTTCAGGACGCAACTAATGAAAAACTGTTTTTT
>TRBJ2-7|TRBV5-4|14|TRBD1|-
CASSLPDRGTEQYF
TGTGCCAGCAGCTTACCGGACAGGGGGACCGAGCAGTACTTC
>TRBJ1-1|TRBV4-3|14|-|-
CASSQADSNTEAFF
TGCGCCAGCAGCCAAGCAGACAGCAACACTGAAGCTTTCTTT
>TRBJ1-5|TRBV5-3|16|-|-
CARSWTADKENQPQHF
TGTGCCAGAAGTTGGACAGCAGACAAAGAAAATCAGCCCCAGCATTTT
>TRBJ2-3|TRBV30|14|-|-
CAWSELSSTDTQYF
TGTGCCTGGAGTGAACTGTCTAGCACAGATACGCAGTATTTT
>TRBJ2-1|TRBV19|12|TRBD1|-
CASSIGGTVQFF
TGTGCCAGTAGTATAGGTGGGACAGTGCAGTTCTTC
>TRBJ2-7|TRBV19|13|-|once
CASATTPAYEQYF
TGTGCCAGCGCCACGACACCAGCCTACGAGCAGTACTTC
>TRBJ2-3|TRBV28|16|-|-
CASSPEGPLNTDTQYF
TGTGCCAGCAGTCCGGAGGGACCGCTCAACACAGATACGCAGTATTTT
>TRBJ2-7|TRBV13|15|TRBD2|-
CASSLATSGGGEQYF
TGTGCCAGCAGCTTAGCGACTAGCGGGGGGGGCGAGCAGTACTTC
>TRBJ2-1|TRBV6-5|14|-|-
CASSYGGAYNEQFF
TGTGCCAGCAGTTACGGGGGGGCTTACAATGAGCAGTTCTTC
>TRBJ2-5|TRBV4-3|12|-|-
CASSQDLGEQYF
TGCGCCAGCAGCCAAGATCTCGGAGAGCAGTACTTC
>TRBJ2-3|TRBV2|14|TRBD2|-
CASSRLAGTDTQYF
TGTGCCAGCTCTAGGCTAGCGGGAACAGATACGCAGTATTTT
>TRBJ2-7|TRBV5-4|15|-|-
CASSQSDTYSYEQYF
TGCGCCAGCAGCCAATCGGACACGTACTCCTACGAGCAGTACTTC
>TRBJ1-4|TRBV5-4|13|-|once
CASSLSGDEKLFF
TGTGCCAGCAGCTTGTCAGGGGATGAAAAACTGTTTTTT
>TRBJ2-1|TRBV9|15|TRBD2|once
CASSATGGSLNEQFF
TGTGCCAGCAGCGCAACTGGCGGGAGCTTAAATGAGCAGTTCTTC
>TRBJ2-2|TRBV7-9|15|TRBD1|-
CAWQRTGGSTGELFF
TGTGCCTGGCAAAGGACAGGGGGAAGCACCGGGGAGCTGTTTTTT
>TRBJ2-5|TRBV5-6|14|TRBD1|-
CASSLVGGTETQYF
TGTGCCAGCAGCTTGGTAGGGGGCACAGAGACCCAGTACTTC
>TRBJ1-2|TRBV7-9|14|-|-
CASSIDSRIAGYTF
TGTGCCAGCAGCATTGACAGCCGCATCGCTGGCTACACCTTC
>TRBJ1-1|TRBV6-5|13|-|-
CASTVGENTEAFF
TGTGCCAGCACTGTCGGGGAGAACACTGAAGCTTTCTTT
>TRBJ2-5|TRBV7-3|15|TRBD1|-
CASSSSGQGLETQYF
TGTGCCAGCAGCTCCTCGGGACAGGGTTTGGAGACCCAGTACTTC
>TRBJ2-7|TRBV29-1|12|-|once
CSAGGNSYEQYF
TGCAGCGCGGGGGGCAACTCCTACGAGCAGTACTTC
>TRBJ1-1|TRBV19|14|-|-
CASSRTNLNTEAFF
TGTGCCAGTAGTCGAACCAACCTGAACACTGAAGCTTTCTTT
>TRBJ2-3|TRBV7-9|12|-|-
CASSWGTDTQYF
TGTGCCAGCAGCTGGGGGACAGATACGCAGTATTTT
>TRBJ2-1|TRBV19|18|TRBD1|-
CASSYGIWTGGKVDEQFF
TGTGCCAGTAGCTATGGAATATGGACAGGGGGCAAGGTCGATGAGCAGTTCTTC
>TRBJ1-2|TRBV27|16|TRBD1|-
CASSLIGTDVRRGYTF
TGTGCCAGCAGTTTAATCGGGACAGATGTAAGGCGGGGCTACACCTTC
>TRBJ2-1|TRBV28|18|-|-
CASSLSRGLDLVPYEQFF
TGTGCCAGCAGTTTATCCCGCGGACTCGATTTGGTCCCGTATGAGCAGTTCTTC
>TRBJ2-1|TRBV13|15|-|once
CASSLSEDLNNEQFF
TGTGCCAGCAGCTTATCGGAGGACCTAAACAATGAGCAGTTCTTC
>TRBJ2-3|TRBV7-9|13|-|-
CASSLEGLDTQYF
TGTGCCAGCAGCTTAGAGGGTCTGGATACGCAGTATTTT
>TRBJ2-7|TRBV27|16|TRBD2|-
CASSLSKTSGSYEQYF
TGTGCCAGCAGTTTATCGAAGACTAGCGGGAGTTACGAGCAGTACTTC
>TRBJ2-7|TRBV6-5|15|TRBD2|-
CASSYSLAGLREQYF
TGTGCCAGCAGTTACTCACTAGCGGGGCTTCGCGAGCAGTACTTC
>TRBJ2-7|TRBV4-1|16|-|-
CASSQDARLTHYEQYF
TGCGCCAGCAGCCAAGATGCGCGACTGACCCACTACGAGCAGTACTTC
>TRBJ2-2|TRBV9|17|TRBD1|-
CASSSGQATANTGELFF
TGTGCCAGCAGCTCCGGACAGGCTACTGCGAACACCGGGGAGCTGTTTTTT
>TRBJ2-5|TRBV18|14|-|-
CASSRTGHQETQYF
TGTGCCAGCTCAAGGACGGGCCACCAAGAGACCCAGTACTTC
>TRBJ1-1|TRBV2|17|-|-
CASRRQEIGTEGTEAFF
TGTGCCAGCAGGCGACAGGAAATTGGGACTGAGGGCACTGAAGCTTTCTTT
>TRBJ1-1|TRBV30|13|-|-
CAWSRTLNTEAFF
TGTGCCTGGAGTCGGACCTTGAACACTGAAGCTTTCTTT
>TRBJ2-7|TRBV28|11|-|-
CASSLGTEQYF
TGTGCCAGCAGTTTAGGGACCGAGCAGTACTTC
>TRBJ2-7|TRBV4-2|16|-|few
CASSHGPAKSTYEQYF
TGTGCCAGCAGCCACGGCCCGGCGAAGAGTACCTACGAGCAGTACTTC
>TRBJ2-2|TRBV4-2|16|TRBD2|-
CASSQLAGGPIGELFF
TGTGCCAGCAGCCAACTAGCGGGAGGGCCAATCGGGGAGCTGTTTTTT
>TRBJ2-5|TRBV9|18|TRBD2|-
CASSVGLAGGPGQETQYF
TGTGCCAGCAGCGTGGGTCTAGCGGGGGGGCCTGGTCAGGAGACCCAGTACTTC
>TRBJ2-5|TRBV2|12|-|-
CASRLLVETQYF
TGTGCCAGCAGGCTCTTAGTAGAGACCCAGTACTTC